This note documents a single T cell receptor (beta chain) sequence. This entry belongs to a study of blood T cell repertoires in COVID-19. Study overall: Collection of acute and convalescent COVID-19 samples took place in the United States, Italy and Spain. Nucleic acid was either cDNA or gDNA, and it came from T cells, B-cell-depleted T cells, or PBMCs.

The CDR3 consists of 14 residues. Trimming cost V 7 bases and J 6 bases, with 17 bases left between them. The V gene's germline CDR1 is LNHDA and CDR2 SQIVND (reference sequence). How the authors handled the data: Amplified reference gene primers provided the basis for estimating nucleated cell counts. Measured with immunoSEQ multiplex PCR; TCRdb has only the in-frame clones, and not every one. The V and J calls and the clone size are those of that table, but D and trimming were determined from the DNA. The data show 40,000 or so clones, 85% seen once. The material sequenced was peripheral blood. The sequence was obtained from a human donor in a cohort sampled during active COVID-19. The rearrangement joins TRBV19 to TRBJ2-3; TRBD1 is a possible D gene (6 bases). The CDR3 sequence: CASKGEASHDTQYF. In DNA form, the CDR3 reads TGTGCCAGTAAGGGGGAAGCCTCACACGATACGCAGTATTTT.